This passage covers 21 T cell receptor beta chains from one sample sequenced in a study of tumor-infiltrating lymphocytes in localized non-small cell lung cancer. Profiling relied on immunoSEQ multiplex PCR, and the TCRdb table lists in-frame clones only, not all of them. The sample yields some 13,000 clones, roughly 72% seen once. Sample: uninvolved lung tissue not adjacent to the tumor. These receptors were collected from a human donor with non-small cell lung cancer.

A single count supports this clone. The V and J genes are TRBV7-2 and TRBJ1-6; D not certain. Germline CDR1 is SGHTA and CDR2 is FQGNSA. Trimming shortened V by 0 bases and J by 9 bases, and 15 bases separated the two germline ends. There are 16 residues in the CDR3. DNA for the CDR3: TGTGCCAGCAGCTTAGCGGGTCCTCCGGTGGGTTCACCCCTCCACTTT. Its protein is CASSLAGPPVGSPLHF.

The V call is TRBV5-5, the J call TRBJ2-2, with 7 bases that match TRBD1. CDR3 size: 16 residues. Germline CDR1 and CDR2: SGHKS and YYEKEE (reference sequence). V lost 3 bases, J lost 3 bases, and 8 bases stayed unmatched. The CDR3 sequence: CASSSRGGADTGELFF. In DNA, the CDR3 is TGTGCCAGCAGCTCTAGAGGGGGCGCAGACACCGGGGAGCTGTTTTTT.

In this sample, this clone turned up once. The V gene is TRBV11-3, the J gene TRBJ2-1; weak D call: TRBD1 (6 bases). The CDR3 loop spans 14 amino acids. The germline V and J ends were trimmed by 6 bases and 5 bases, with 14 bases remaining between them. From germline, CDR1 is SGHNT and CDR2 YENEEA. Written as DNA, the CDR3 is TGTGCCAGCAGTCGACGGGACAACCACAATGAGCAGTTCTTC. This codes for CASSRRDNHNEQFF.

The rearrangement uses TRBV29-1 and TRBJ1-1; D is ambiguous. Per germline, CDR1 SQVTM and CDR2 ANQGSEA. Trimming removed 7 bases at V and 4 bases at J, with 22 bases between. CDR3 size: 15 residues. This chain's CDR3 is CSANRSPWDGTEAFF. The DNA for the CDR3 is TGCAGCGCTAACCGGTCTCCGTGGGATGGCACTGAAGCTTTCTTT.

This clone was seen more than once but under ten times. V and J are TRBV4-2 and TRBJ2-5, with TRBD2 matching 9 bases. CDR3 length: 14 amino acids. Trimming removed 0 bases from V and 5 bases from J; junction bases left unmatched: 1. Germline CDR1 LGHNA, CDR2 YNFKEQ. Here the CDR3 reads CASSQETSGETQYF. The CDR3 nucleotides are TGTGCCAGCAGCCAAGAGACTAGCGGTGAGACCCAGTACTTC.

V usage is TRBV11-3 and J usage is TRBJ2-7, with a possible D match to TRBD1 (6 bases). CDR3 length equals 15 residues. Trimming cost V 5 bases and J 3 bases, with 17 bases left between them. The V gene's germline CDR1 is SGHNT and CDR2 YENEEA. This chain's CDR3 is CASSRFTGPGYEQYF. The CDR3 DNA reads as TGTGCCAGCAGCCGCTTTACAGGGCCGGGCTACGAGCAGTACTTC. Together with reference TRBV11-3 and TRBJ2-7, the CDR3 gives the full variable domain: EAGVVQSPRYKIIEKKQPVAFWCNPISGHNTLYWYLQNLGQGPELLIRYENEEAVDDSQLPKDRFSAERLKGVDSTLKIQPAELGDSAVYLCASSRFTGPGYEQYFGPGTRLTVT.

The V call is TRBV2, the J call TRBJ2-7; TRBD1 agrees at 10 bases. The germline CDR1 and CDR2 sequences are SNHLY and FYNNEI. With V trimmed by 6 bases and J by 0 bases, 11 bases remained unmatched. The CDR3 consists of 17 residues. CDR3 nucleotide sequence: TGTGCCAGCAGGAGGGGGACAGGGGCCATGAGCTCCTACGAGCAGTACTTC. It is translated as CASRRGTGAMSSYEQYF.

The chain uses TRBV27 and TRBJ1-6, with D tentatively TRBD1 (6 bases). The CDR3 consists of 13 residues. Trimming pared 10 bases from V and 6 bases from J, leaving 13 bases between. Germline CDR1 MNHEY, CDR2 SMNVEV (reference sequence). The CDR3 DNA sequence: TGTGCCACCGGGGGACAAGTTAATTCACCCCTCCACTTT. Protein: CATGGQVNSPLHF.

The CDR3 spells CASRPDSASFTEAFF. In nucleotides, the CDR3 is TGTGCCAGCCGTCCGGACAGCGCATCCTTTACTGAAGCTTTCTTT. The chain employs TRBV7-2 and TRBJ1-1; a weak D match, TRBD1 (6 bases). CDR3 length: 15 amino acids. Trimming removed 8 bases at V and 5 bases at J, with 21 bases between. Germline V gene data show CDR1 as SGHTA and CDR2 as FQGNSA.

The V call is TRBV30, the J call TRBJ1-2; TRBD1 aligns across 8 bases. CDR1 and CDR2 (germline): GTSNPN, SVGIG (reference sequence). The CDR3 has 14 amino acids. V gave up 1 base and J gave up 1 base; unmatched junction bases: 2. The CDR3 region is CAWSDRGNNYGYTF. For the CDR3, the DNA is TGTGCCTGGAGTGACAGGGGGAATAACTATGGCTACACCTTC. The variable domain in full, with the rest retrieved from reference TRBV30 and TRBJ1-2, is SQTIHQWPATLVQPVGSPLSLECTVEGTSNPNLYWYRQAAGRGLQLLFYSVGIGQISSEVPQNLSASRPQDRQFILSSKKLLLSDSGFYLCAWSDRGNNYGYTFGSGTRLTVV.

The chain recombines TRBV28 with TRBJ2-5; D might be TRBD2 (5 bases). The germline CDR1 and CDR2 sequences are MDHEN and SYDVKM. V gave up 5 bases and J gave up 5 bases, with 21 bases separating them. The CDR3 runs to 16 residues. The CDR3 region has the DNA TGTGCCAGCAGTCCCCAAGTCGTGCGAGGGTGGGAGACCCAGTACTTC. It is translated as CASSPQVVRGWETQYF. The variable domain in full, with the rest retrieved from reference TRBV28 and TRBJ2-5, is DVKVTQSSRYLVKRTGEKVFLECVQDMDHENMFWYRQDPGLGLRLIYFSYDVKMKEKGDIPEGYSVSREKKERFSLILESASTNQTSMYLCASSPQVVRGWETQYFGPGTRLLVL.

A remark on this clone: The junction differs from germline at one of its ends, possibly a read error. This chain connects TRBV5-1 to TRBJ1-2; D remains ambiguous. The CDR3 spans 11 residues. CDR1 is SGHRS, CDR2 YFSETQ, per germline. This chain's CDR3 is CASSSSGDPFF. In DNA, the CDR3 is TGCGCCAGCAGCTCGTCGGGCGATCCCTTTTTC.

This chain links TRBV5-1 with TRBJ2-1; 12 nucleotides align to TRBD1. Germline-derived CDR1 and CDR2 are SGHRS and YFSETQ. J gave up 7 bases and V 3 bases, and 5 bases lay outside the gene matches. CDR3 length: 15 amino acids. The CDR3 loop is CASSSGQGAWNEQFF. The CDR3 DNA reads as TGCGCCAGCAGCTCGGGACAGGGGGCATGGAATGAGCAGTTCTTC.

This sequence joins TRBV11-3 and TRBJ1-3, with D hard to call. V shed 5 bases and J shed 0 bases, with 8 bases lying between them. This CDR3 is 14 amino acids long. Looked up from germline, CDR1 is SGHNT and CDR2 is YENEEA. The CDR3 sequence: CASSQQFSGNTIYF. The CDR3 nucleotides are TGTGCCAGCAGCCAACAGTTCTCTGGAAACACCATATATTTT.

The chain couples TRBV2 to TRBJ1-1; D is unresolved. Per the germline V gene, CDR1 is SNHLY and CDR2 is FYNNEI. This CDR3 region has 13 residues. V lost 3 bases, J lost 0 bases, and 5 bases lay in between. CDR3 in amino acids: CASSDAVNTEAFF. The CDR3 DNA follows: TGTGCCAGCAGTGATGCAGTGAACACTGAAGCTTTCTTT.

CDR3 residues: CAWGGNDYSNYGYTF. In nucleotides, the CDR3 is TGTGCCTGGGGGGGGAACGATTACTCTAACTATGGCTACACCTTC. The chain employs TRBV30 and TRBJ1-2, with a weak D call TRBD1 (5 bases). CDR3 length: 15 amino acids. V lost 5 bases and J 0 bases, leaving 16 bases between the germline ends. Per germline, CDR1 GTSNPN and CDR2 SVGIG (reference sequence).

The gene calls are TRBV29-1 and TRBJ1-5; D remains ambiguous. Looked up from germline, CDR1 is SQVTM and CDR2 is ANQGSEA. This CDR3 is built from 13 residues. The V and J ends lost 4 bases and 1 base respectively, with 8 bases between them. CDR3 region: CSVVVASNQPQHF. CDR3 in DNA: TGCAGCGTTGTGGTTGCGAGCAATCAGCCCCAGCATTTT.

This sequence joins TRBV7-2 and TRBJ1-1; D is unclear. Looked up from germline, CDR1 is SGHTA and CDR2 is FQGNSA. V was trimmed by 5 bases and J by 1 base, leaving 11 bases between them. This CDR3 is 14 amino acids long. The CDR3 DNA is TGTGCCAGCAGCGCCTCGGGCACGAACACTGAAGCTTTCTTT. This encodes CASSASGTNTEAFF.

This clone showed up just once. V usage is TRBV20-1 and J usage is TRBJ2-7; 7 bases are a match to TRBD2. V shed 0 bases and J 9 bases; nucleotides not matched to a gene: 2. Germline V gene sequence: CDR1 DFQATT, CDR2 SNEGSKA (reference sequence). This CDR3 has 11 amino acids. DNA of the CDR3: TGCAGTGCTAGAGATGGGAGGGGGCAGTACTTC. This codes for CSARDGRGQYF.

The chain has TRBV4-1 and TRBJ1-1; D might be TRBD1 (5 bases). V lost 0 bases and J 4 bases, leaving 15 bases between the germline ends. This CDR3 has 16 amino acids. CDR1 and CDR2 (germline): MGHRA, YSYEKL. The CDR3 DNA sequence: TGCGCCAGCAGCCAAGAAGGTGACGGGGCGGCCACTGAAGCTTTCTTT. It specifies CASSQEGDGAATEAFF.

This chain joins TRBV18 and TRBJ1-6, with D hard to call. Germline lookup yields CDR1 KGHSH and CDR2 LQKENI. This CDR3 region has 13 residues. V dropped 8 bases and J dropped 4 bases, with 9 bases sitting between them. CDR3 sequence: CASVADYNSPLHF. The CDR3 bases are TGTGCCAGCGTCGCGGATTATAATTCACCCCTCCACTTT. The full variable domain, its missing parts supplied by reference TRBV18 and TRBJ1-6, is NAGVMQNPRHLVRRRGQEARLRCSPMKGHSHVYWYRQLPEEGLKFMVYLQKENIIDESGMPKERFSAEFPKEGPSILRIQQVVRGDSAAYFCASVADYNSPLHFGNGTRLTVT.